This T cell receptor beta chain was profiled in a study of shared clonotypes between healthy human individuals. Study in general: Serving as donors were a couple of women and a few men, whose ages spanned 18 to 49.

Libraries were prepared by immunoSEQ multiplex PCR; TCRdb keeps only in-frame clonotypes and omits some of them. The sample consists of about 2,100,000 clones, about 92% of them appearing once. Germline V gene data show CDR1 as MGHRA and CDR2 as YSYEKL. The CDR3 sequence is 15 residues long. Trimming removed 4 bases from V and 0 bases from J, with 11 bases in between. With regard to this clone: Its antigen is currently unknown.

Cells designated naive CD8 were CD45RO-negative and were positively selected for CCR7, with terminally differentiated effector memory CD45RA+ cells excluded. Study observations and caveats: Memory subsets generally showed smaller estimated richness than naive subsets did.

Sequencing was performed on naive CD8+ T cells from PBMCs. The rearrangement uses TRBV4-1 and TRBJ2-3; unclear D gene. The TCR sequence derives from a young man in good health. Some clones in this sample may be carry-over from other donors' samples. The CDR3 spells CASSLSIRSTDTQYF. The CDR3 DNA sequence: TGCGCCAGCAGCCTTTCAATTAGAAGCACAGATACGCAGTATTTT.